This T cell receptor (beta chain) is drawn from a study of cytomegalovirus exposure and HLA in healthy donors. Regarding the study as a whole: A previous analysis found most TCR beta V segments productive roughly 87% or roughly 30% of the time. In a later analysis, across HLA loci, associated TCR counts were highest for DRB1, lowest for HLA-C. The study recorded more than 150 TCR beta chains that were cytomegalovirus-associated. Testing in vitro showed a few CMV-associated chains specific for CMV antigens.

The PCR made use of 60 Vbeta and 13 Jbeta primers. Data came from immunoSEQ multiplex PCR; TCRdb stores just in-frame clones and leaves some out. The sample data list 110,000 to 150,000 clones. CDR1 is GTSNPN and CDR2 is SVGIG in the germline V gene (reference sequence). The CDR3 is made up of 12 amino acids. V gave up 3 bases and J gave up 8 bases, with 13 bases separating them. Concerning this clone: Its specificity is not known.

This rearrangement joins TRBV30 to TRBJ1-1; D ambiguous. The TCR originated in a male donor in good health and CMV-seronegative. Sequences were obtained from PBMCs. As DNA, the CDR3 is TGTGCCTGGAGGGTTACAGTCGTGGAAGCTTTCTTT. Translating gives CAWRVTVVEAFF. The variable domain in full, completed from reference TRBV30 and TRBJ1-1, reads SQTIHQWPATLVQPVGSPLSLECTVEGTSNPNLYWYRQAAGRGLQLLFYSVGIGQISSEVPQNLSASRPQDRQFILSSKKLLLSDSGFYLCAWRVTVVEAFFGQGTRLTVV.